The 24 T cell receptor beta chains below all came from one sample that was sequenced in a study of shared clonotypes between healthy human individuals. Using immunoSEQ multiplex PCR, the repertoire was profiled, and TCRdb retains in-frame clones only, with some absent. Of 2 million to 2.5 million clones in the sample, roughly 95% were seen once. Selected positively for CCR7 and CD45RO-negative, naive CD8 cells excluded terminally differentiated effector memory CD45RA+ cells. The sequencing input was naive CD8+ T cells sorted from blood. These receptors originate from a young man in good health.

The chain recombines TRBV4-1 with TRBJ2-7, with a possible D match to TRBD1 (5 bases). The germline V gene has CDR1 MGHRA and CDR2 YSYEKL. The CDR3 covers 13 residues. The V end lost 3 bases, the J end lost 5 bases, and 11 bases lay between the germline ends. Written as DNA, the CDR3 is TGCGCCAGCAGCCAGTCCAGGGCGGACGAGCAGTACTTC. It yields the protein CASSQSRADEQYF.

This sequence joins TRBV9 and TRBJ2-3; D is undetermined. This CDR3 is 14 amino acids long. Germline values: CDR1 SGDLS, CDR2 YYNGEE. Trimming cost V 0 bases and J 7 bases, with 12 bases left between them. CDR3 loop: CASSVVALSNTQYF. The CDR3 DNA sequence: TGTGCCAGCAGCGTAGTGGCCCTGTCGAATACGCAGTATTTT.

In regard to this clone: The sample has other DNA sequences that encode this CDR3 too. V gene TRBV27 combines with J gene TRBJ1-5; TRBD1 agrees at 7 bases. With 5 bases clipped from V and 3 bases from J, the junction kept 4 bases outside the gene matches. Germline V gives CDR1 MNHEY, CDR2 SMNVEV (reference sequence). This CDR3 has 14 amino acids. CDR3 residues: CASSLGQNNQPQHF. The CDR3 coding sequence is TGTGCCAGCAGTCTGGGACAGAACAATCAGCCCCAGCATTTT.

The rearrangement uses TRBV27 and TRBJ2-3; TRBD2 agrees at 9 bases. The CDR3 totals 15 residues. Per germline, CDR1 MNHEY and CDR2 SMNVEV (reference sequence). J was trimmed by 0 bases and V by 5 bases; bases with no gene match: 3. This chain's CDR3 is CASSPSGRSTDTQYF. The DNA of the CDR3 is TGTGCCAGCAGTCCCAGCGGGAGGAGCACAGATACGCAGTATTTT.

The chain carries TRBV9 and TRBJ2-3, with D perhaps assigned TRBD1 or TRBD2 (5 bases each). Germline CDR1 is SGDLS and CDR2 is YYNGEE. This CDR3 spans 14 amino acids. V lost 4 bases and J lost 2, with 11 bases in between. The CDR3 loop is CASSQGRSTDTQYF. CDR3 in DNA: TGTGCCAGCAGCCAGGGACGATCCACAGATACGCAGTATTTT.

The rearrangement uses TRBV6-4 and TRBJ2-1; TRBD2 aligns across 12 bases. Germline assignment: CDR1 MRHNA and CDR2 SNTAGT. The CDR3 is 15 residues long. V dropped 5 bases and J dropped 7; count of bases not matched to a gene: 6. Here the CDR3 reads CASSRLAGADNEQFF. The CDR3 bases are TGTGCCAGCAGTCGACTAGCGGGAGCAGATAATGAGCAGTTCTTC.

Notes on this clone: The same CDR3 is also encoded by other DNA sequences in this sample. V usage is TRBV7-2 and J usage is TRBJ2-7; TRBD2 matches at 9 bases. CDR3 size: 15 residues. Per the germline V gene, CDR1 is SGHTA and CDR2 is FQGNSA. After removal of 1 base from V and 2 bases from J, the junction contained 3 bases not matched to a gene. The DNA for the CDR3 is TGTGCCAGCAGCTTAGTTCCTAGCGGGACCTACGAGCAGTACTTC. This encodes CASSLVPSGTYEQYF. Complete variable domain (other parts from reference TRBV7-2 and TRBJ2-7): GAGVSQSPSNKVTEKGKDVELRCDPISGHTALYWYRQSLGQGLEFLIYFQGNSAPDKSGLPSDRFSAERTGGSVSTLTIQRTQQEDSAVYLCASSLVPSGTYEQYFGPGTRLTVT.

V is TRBV16 and J is TRBJ2-1; D call uncertain. Trimming left V 3 bases short and J 8 bases short, with 8 bases between. The CDR3 runs 12 residues. Germline lookup yields CDR1 KGHSY and CDR2 FQNENV. The CDR3, as DNA: TGTGCCAGCAGCCATAGTTTCCATGAGCAGTTCTTC. Residues: CASSHSFHEQFF. The full variable domain, in which reference TRBV16 and TRBJ2-1 provide the parts outside the CDR3, is GEEVAQTPKHLVRGEGQKAKLYCAPIKGHSYVFWYQQVLKNEFKFLISFQNENVFDETGMPKERFSAKCLPNSPCSLEIQATKLEDSAVYFCASSHSFHEQFFGPGTRLTVL.

The chain joins TRBV5-1 to TRBJ2-7; 7 bases line up with TRBD1. Germline-derived CDR1 and CDR2 are SGHRS and YFSETQ. The CDR3 is made up of 15 amino acids. The J segment lost 1 base and the V segment lost 3 bases, leaving 7 bases of the junction unmatched. The CDR3 bases are TGCGCCAGCAGCTCCGGGACAGATATTTCCTACGAGCAGTACTTC. It specifies CASSSGTDISYEQYF.

This chain links TRBV4-1 with TRBJ1-1; a possible D gene is TRBD1 (5 bases). The V end lost 4 bases, the J end lost 4 bases, and 16 bases lay between the germline ends. The CDR3 has 15 residues. Germline CDR1 MGHRA, CDR2 YSYEKL. The CDR3 loop reads CASSPKQGTSTEAFF. The CDR3 DNA reads TGCGCCAGCAGCCCGAAGCAGGGAACGAGCACTGAAGCTTTCTTT.

This clone has just a few counts. The chain uses TRBV30 and TRBJ1-5, with D unresolved. With 0 bases removed from V and 7 bases from J, the gap between germline ends came to 7 bases. Germline CDR1 is GTSNPN and CDR2 is SVGIG (reference sequence). The CDR3 has 12 residues. The CDR3 is CAWSVTSQPQHF. In DNA, the CDR3 is TGTGCCTGGAGTGTAACTTCGCAGCCCCAGCATTTT.

This chain connects TRBV7-9 to TRBJ2-3; TRBD1 matches at 10 bases. The CDR3 extends over 17 amino acids. J was trimmed by 5 bases and V by 6 bases; bases with no gene match: 14. Germline V lookup: CDR1 SEHNR, CDR2 FQNEAQ (reference sequence). The CDR3 region is CASSPPAGTGEVDTQYF. The CDR3 DNA sequence: TGTGCCAGCAGTCCTCCCGCCGGGACAGGGGAGGTAGATACGCAGTATTTT.

DNA of the CDR3: TGTGCCAGCAGTCTACTAGCGGGGAACACCGGGGAGCTGTTTTTT. This encodes CASSLLAGNTGELFF. The rearrangement links TRBV6-5 to TRBJ2-2, with 9 nucleotides matching TRBD2. The CDR3 consists of 15 residues. Germline lookup yields CDR1 MNHEY and CDR2 SVGAGI. The J segment lost 1 base and the V segment lost 5 bases, leaving 2 bases of the junction unmatched.

The chain employs TRBV4-3 and TRBJ2-7, with 8 bases lining up with TRBD1. The germline V gene has CDR1 LGHNA and CDR2 YSLEER. J lost 5 bases, V lost 5 bases, and 5 bases had no gene match. The CDR3 runs 13 residues. CDR3: CASSTGGRNEQYF. For the CDR3, the DNA is TGCGCCAGCAGCACAGGGGGGAGAAACGAGCAGTACTTC.

This clone was counted a single time. This CDR3 is also generated by other DNA sequences in the sample. The rearrangement links TRBV5-6 to TRBJ2-7, with D perhaps TRBD1 (6 bases). Per the germline V gene, CDR1 is SGHDT and CDR2 is YYEEEE. CDR3 length equals 13 residues. V lost 4 bases and J lost 2, with 10 bases in between. The CDR3 DNA reads as TGTGCCAGCAGCCCAGGACAGACCTACGAGCAGTACTTC. It specifies CASSPGQTYEQYF.

The rearrangement joins TRBV6-5 to TRBJ1-1, with D possibly TRBD1 on 5 matching bases. V was clipped by 7 bases and J by 7 bases, with 16 bases between them. CDR1 and CDR2 (germline): MNHEY, SVGAGI. This CDR3 comprises 13 residues. As DNA, the CDR3 is TGTGCCAGCACCCCGGACACAAACCATGAAGCTTTCTTT. Amino acid sequence: CASTPDTNHEAFF.

This chain joins TRBV5-6 and TRBJ2-3; 10 bases agree with TRBD1. CDR3 size: 16 residues. The junction had 9 bases not matched to a gene; V was cut back by 4 bases and J by 4 bases. The V gene's germline CDR1 is SGHDT and CDR2 YYEEEE. CDR3 sequence reads: CASSAAGTGVPDTQYF. The DNA for the CDR3 is TGTGCCAGCAGCGCCGCCGGGACAGGGGTCCCAGATACGCAGTATTTT.

This chain connects TRBV10-1 to TRBJ2-3; no clear D gene. V lost 4 bases to trimming and J lost 4 bases, with 6 bases between them. Germline lookup yields CDR1 WNHNN and CDR2 SYGVQD (reference sequence). This CDR3 comprises 12 residues. The CDR3 is CASSGSPDTQYF. CDR3 DNA: TGCGCCAGCAGTGGGTCCCCAGATACGCAGTATTTT.

This clone was seen more than once but under ten times. The J gene is TRBJ2-1, the V gene TRBV5-6; D tentatively fits TRBD1 or TRBD2 (5 bases each). Looked up from germline, CDR1 is SGHDT and CDR2 is YYEEEE. The V and J ends lost 0 bases and 5 bases respectively, with 15 bases between them. The CDR3 totals 16 residues. CDR3 residues: CASSLDEGWRNNEQFF. CDR3 sequence (DNA): TGTGCCAGCAGCTTGGACGAGGGGTGGAGGAACAATGAGCAGTTCTTC.

The chain carries TRBV6-6 and TRBJ1-3, with a possible D match to TRBD1 (5 bases). V shed 0 bases and J shed 1 base, with 7 bases lying between them. Germline-derived CDR1 and CDR2 are MNHNY and SVGAGI (reference sequence). The CDR3 runs to 15 residues. The DNA of the CDR3 is TGTGCCAGCAGTTACTCAGAGGGGTCTGGAAACACCATATATTTT. Translation: CASSYSEGSGNTIYF.

The genes are TRBV18 and TRBJ2-7, with no clear D. Germline assignment: CDR1 KGHSH and CDR2 LQKENI. V was clipped by 2 bases and J by 0 bases, with 8 bases between them. This CDR3 spans 14 amino acids. In nucleotides, the CDR3 is TGTGCCAGCTCACCAGGCGCCGTCTCCTACGAGCAGTACTTC. It specifies CASSPGAVSYEQYF.

This sequence joins TRBV4-1 and TRBJ2-7; a possible D gene is TRBD1 (5 bases). The CDR3 is 15 residues long. The V end was cut by 0 bases, the J end by 3 bases, with 12 bases between. From germline, CDR1 is MGHRA and CDR2 YSYEKL. The CDR3 coding sequence is TGCGCCAGCAGCCAAGATCCGTCCACAGGCTACGAGCAGTACTTC. Its translation is CASSQDPSTGYEQYF.

The chain employs TRBV13 and TRBJ2-2, with 7 bases aligning to TRBD2. Germline loops: CDR1 PRHDT, CDR2 FYEKMQ (reference sequence). J was trimmed by 6 bases and V by 3 bases; bases with no gene match: 1. This CDR3 has 13 residues. The CDR3 region is CASSFRGAGELFF. DNA for the CDR3: TGTGCCAGCAGCTTCCGGGGGGCCGGGGAGCTGTTTTTT.

The rearrangement uses TRBV27 and TRBJ1-2; D is unclear. V lost 2 bases and J lost 8, with 12 bases in between. The CDR3 contains 13 residues. Per germline, CDR1 MNHEY and CDR2 SMNVEV (reference sequence). The CDR3: CASSLEGFGGYTF. The CDR3, as DNA: TGTGCCAGCAGTTTAGAGGGATTTGGGGGCTACACCTTC.